The 10 T cell receptor beta chains presented below share a single source sample, sequenced in a study of shared clonotypes between healthy human individuals. Profiling relied on immunoSEQ multiplex PCR, and the TCRdb table lists in-frame clones only, not all of them. Seen here are more than 2 million clones, roughly 94% observed once, and the top ten hold 0.1% to 0.15%. The sequenced sample was naive CD4+ T cells sorted from blood. Subset reported: CD45RA+ positively selected. These receptors were obtained from a man aged 18 to 30 in good health.

The chain is built from TRBV6-5 and TRBJ2-1, with D possibly matching TRBD2 (6 bases). The CDR3 extends over 15 amino acids. The germline gives CDR1 MNHEY, CDR2 SVGAGI. Trimming stripped 5 bases from V and 2 bases from J, with 13 bases between. In DNA form, the CDR3 reads TGTGCCAGCAGTGGGGGGACTTCCACCTACAATGAGCAGTTCTTC. As protein: CASSGGTSTYNEQFF.

V usage is TRBV5-1 and J usage is TRBJ2-2; TRBD2 is a possible D gene (5 bases). Trimming stripped 2 bases from V and 4 bases from J, with 12 bases between. The CDR3 contains 15 residues. Per the germline V gene, CDR1 is SGHRS and CDR2 is YFSETQ. CDR3 in DNA: TGCGCCAGCAGCTTTATATTCGGACTCACCGGGGAGCTGTTTTTT. Translating it yields CASSFIFGLTGELFF.

The chain carries TRBV5-1 and TRBJ2-7; perhaps TRBD1 as D (5 bases). Between the trimmed V and J ends, which lost 6 bases and 2 bases, there was a span of 18 bases. CDR3 length: 15 amino acids. Germline V CDR1 and CDR2: SGHRS, YFSETQ. In DNA form, the CDR3 reads TGCGCCAGCAATAGATTGGGGCCAGGCCCCTACGAGCAGTACTTC. Translation: CASNRLGPGPYEQYF. Filled out from reference TRBV5-1 and TRBJ2-7, the complete variable domain reads KAGVTQTPRYLIKTRGQQVTLSCSPISGHRSVSWYQQTPGQGLQFLFEYFSETQRNKGNFPGRFSGRQFSNSRSEMNVSTLELGDSALYLCASNRLGPGPYEQYFGPGTRLTVT.

The V call is TRBV5-1, the J call TRBJ1-3; D unclear. Germline assignment: CDR1 SGHRS and CDR2 YFSETQ. The CDR3 has 15 amino acids. V shed 1 base and J shed 0 bases, with 8 bases lying between them. CDR3 residues: CASSLYSSSGNTIYF. The CDR3 region has the DNA TGCGCCAGCAGCTTGTATTCTAGCTCTGGAAACACCATATATTTT.

The genes are TRBV5-1 and TRBJ1-4; D gene uncertain. Germline V gene data show CDR1 as SGHRS and CDR2 as YFSETQ. This CDR3 spans 13 amino acids. Trimming pared 4 bases from V and 8 bases from J, leaving 12 bases between. The CDR3 DNA follows: TGCGCCAGCAGCGTGTCCATTGGGGAAAAACTGTTTTTT. Encoded protein: CASSVSIGEKLFF.

In this sample, this clone turned up once. J is TRBJ1-1 and V is TRBV30, with 8 bases identical to TRBD1. V lost 1 base and J lost 6; bases outside the gene matches: 7. The germline CDR1 and CDR2 sequences are GTSNPN and SVGIG (reference sequence). This CDR3 is built from 14 residues. Here the CDR3 reads CAWSADRGVAEAFF. The DNA of the CDR3 is TGTGCCTGGAGTGCCGACAGGGGAGTTGCTGAAGCTTTCTTT.

The chain has TRBV7-2 and TRBJ1-1, with D possibly matching TRBD1 (5 bases). Germline assignment: CDR1 SGHTA and CDR2 FQGNSA. The CDR3 has 14 amino acids. With 0 bases removed from V and 3 bases from J, the gap between germline ends came to 8 bases. DNA of the CDR3: TGTGCCAGCAGCTTAGCTGGGGGGTACACTGAAGCTTTCTTT. Its translation: CASSLAGGYTEAFF.

V gene TRBV2 combines with J gene TRBJ1-5; D is unclear. V was clipped by 1 base and J by 12 bases, with 10 bases between them. Germline CDR1 is SNHLY and CDR2 is FYNNEI. The CDR3 spans 12 residues. The CDR3 is CASSEGEWFQHF. DNA of the CDR3: TGTGCCAGCAGTGAAGGGGAGTGGTTCCAGCATTTT. The entire variable domain, with the rest obtained from reference TRBV2 and TRBJ1-5, is as follows: EPEVTQTPSHQVTQMGQEVILRCVPISNHLYFYWYRQILGQKVEFLVSFYNNEISEKSEIFDDQFSVERPDGSNFTLKIRSTKLEDSAMYFCASSEGEWFQHFGDGTRLSIL.

CDR3 protein: CASSYSGGGPGELFF. In DNA form, the CDR3 reads TGTGCCAGCAGTTATAGCGGGGGAGGTCCCGGGGAGCTGTTTTTT. This chain connects TRBV27 to TRBJ2-2; TRBD2 matches 9 bases. The CDR3 extends over 15 amino acids. Germline CDR1 reads MNHEY; CDR2 reads SMNVEV (reference sequence). Trimming at V came to 4 bases and at J to 6 bases, leaving 6 bases not matched to a gene.

This clone was counted once. This CDR3 reads CASSQQTGGGTGELFF. CDR3 bases: TGTGCCAGCAGCCAACAAACAGGGGGCGGCACCGGGGAGCTGTTTTTT. The chain uses TRBV14 and TRBJ2-2; 9 positions match TRBD1. V lost 2 bases to trimming and J lost 4 bases; unmatched junction nucleotides: 5. The CDR3 totals 16 residues. Germline CDR1 SGHDN, CDR2 FVKESK.